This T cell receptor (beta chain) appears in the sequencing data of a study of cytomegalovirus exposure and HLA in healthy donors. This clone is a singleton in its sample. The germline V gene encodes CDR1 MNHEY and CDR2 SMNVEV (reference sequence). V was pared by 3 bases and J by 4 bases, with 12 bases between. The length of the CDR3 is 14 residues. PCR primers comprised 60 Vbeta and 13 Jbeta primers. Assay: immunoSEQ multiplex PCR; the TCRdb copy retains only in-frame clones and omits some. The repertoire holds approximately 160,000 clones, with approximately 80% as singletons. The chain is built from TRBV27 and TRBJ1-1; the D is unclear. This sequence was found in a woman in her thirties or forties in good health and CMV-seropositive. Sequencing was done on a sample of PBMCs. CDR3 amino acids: CASSFSGDVTEAFF. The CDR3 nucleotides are TGTGCCAGCAGTTTTTCGGGTGATGTCACTGAAGCTTTCTTT.